Shown below are 4 T cell receptor beta chains from a single sample sequenced in a study of cytomegalovirus exposure and HLA in healthy donors. Vbeta (60) and Jbeta (13) primers were used in the PCR. Profiling relied on immunoSEQ multiplex PCR, and the TCRdb table lists in-frame clones only, not all of them. The table lists 130,000 to 150,000 clones, around 84% of them singletons. Sequenced: PBMCs. The source is a man aged 35 to 55 in good health and CMV-seropositive.

The gene calls are TRBV6-5 and TRBJ1-2, with 9 positions matching TRBD1. V trimming: 6 bases; J trimming: 8 bases; junction bases outside the gene matches: 7. Germline V gene lookup returns CDR1 MNHEY and CDR2 SVGAGI. This CDR3 contains 13 residues. The CDR3 protein is CASRQGQGGGYTF. The CDR3 DNA reads as TGTGCCAGCAGACAGGGACAGGGTGGCGGCTACACCTTC.

The chain's CDR3 is CASKGDRMNTGELFF. In DNA form, the CDR3 reads TGTGCCAGCAAAGGGGACAGGATGAACACCGGGGAGCTGTTTTTT. The chain recombines TRBV2 with TRBJ2-2; 8 nucleotides match TRBD1. Germline V gene data show CDR1 as SNHLY and CDR2 as FYNNEI. V trimming: 7 bases; J trimming: 1 base; junction bases outside the gene matches: 5. The CDR3 spans 15 residues.

The rearrangement uses TRBV6-5 and TRBJ1-3; D unclear. The V end was cut by 5 bases, the J end by 7 bases, with 6 bases between. CDR1 and CDR2 (germline): MNHEY, SVGAGI. The CDR3 totals 11 residues. CDR3 loop: CASSRENTIYF. CDR3 nucleotide sequence: TGTGCCAGCAGTAGGGAGAACACCATATATTTT.

This clone has more than one count but fewer than ten. V is TRBV27 and J is TRBJ1-5; TRBD1 aligns across 9 bases. Losses at the gene ends were 4 bases for V and 6 bases for J; bases not matched to a gene: 4. Germline V CDR1 and CDR2: MNHEY, SMNVEV (reference sequence). CDR3 length: 14 amino acids. The CDR3 protein is CASSSGQGSQPQHF. CDR3 DNA sequence: TGTGCCAGCAGTTCGGGACAGGGTAGTCAGCCCCAGCATTTT.